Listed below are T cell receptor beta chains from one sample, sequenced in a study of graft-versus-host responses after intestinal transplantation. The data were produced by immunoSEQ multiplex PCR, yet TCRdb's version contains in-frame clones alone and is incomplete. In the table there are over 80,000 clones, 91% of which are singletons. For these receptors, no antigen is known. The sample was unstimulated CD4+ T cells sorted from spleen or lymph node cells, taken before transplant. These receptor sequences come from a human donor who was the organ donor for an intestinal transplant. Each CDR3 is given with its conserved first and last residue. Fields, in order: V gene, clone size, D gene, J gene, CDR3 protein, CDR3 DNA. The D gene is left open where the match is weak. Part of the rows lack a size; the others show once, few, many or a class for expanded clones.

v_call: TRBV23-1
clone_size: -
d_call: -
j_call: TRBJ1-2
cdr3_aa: CASSQGGNYGYTF
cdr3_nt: TGCGCCAGCAGTCAAGGCGGAAACTATGGCTACACCTTC

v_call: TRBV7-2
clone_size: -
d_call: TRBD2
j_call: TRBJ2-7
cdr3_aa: CASSLSAGGHSSYEQYF
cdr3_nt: TGTGCCAGCAGCTTATCGGCGGGGGGCCACAGCTCCTACGAGCAGTACTTC

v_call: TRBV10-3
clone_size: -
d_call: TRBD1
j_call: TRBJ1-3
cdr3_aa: CAISERQGANTIYF
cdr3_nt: TGTGCCATCAGTGAGCGACAGGGGGCGAACACCATATATTTT

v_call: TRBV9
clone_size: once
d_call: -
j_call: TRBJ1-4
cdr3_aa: CASSVGLPNEKLFF
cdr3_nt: TGTGCCAGCAGCGTGGGGCTGCCTAATGAAAAACTGTTTTTT

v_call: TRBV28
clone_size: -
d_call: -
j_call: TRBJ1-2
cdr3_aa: CASSLLVTSQGAEGYTF
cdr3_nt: TGTGCCAGCAGTCTCCTCGTCACTTCACAGGGAGCGGAAGGCTACACCTTC

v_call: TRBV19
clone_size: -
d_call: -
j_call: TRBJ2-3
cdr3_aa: CASNDPSAGRNTQYF
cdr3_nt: TGTGCCAGTAATGACCCGTCGGCAGGGCGGAATACGCAGTATTTT

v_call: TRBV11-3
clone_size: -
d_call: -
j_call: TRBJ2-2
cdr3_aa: CASSLGGASTGELFF
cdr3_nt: TGTGCCAGCAGCTTAGGTGGGGCGTCCACCGGGGAGCTGTTTTTT

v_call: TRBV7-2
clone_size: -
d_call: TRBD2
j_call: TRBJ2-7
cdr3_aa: CASRLAGGYEQYF
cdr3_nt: TGTGCCAGCAGACTAGCGGGGGGCTACGAGCAGTACTTC

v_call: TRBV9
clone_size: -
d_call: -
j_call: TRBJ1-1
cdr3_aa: CASSVRGSSEAFF
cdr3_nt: TGTGCCAGCAGCGTCAGGGGTTCTTCTGAAGCTTTCTTT

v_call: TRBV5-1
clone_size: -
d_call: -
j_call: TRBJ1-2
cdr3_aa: CASRGNRADGYTF
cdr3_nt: TGCGCCAGCAGAGGGAACAGGGCGGATGGCTACACCTTC

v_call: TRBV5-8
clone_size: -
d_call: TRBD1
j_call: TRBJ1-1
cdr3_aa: CASSLDGRRGPEAFF
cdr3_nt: TGTGCCAGCAGCTTGGATGGGCGGAGGGGGCCTGAAGCTTTCTTT

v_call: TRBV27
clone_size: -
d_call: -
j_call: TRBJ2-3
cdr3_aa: CASRPEGQGTDTQYF
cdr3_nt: TGTGCCAGCAGACCAGAAGGACAAGGCACAGATACGCAGTATTTT

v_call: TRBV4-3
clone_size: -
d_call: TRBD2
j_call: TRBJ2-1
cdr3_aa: CASSLSPAGDVGEQFF
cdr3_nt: TGCGCCAGCAGCCTCTCCCCGGCGGGGGACGTCGGTGAGCAGTTCTTC

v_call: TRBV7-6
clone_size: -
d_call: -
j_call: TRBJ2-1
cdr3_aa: CASSPLESYNEQFF
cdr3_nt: TGTGCCAGCAGCCCACTGGAGTCCTACAATGAGCAGTTCTTC

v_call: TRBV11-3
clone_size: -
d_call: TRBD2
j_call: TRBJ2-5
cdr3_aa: CASSLGAGAKEETQYF
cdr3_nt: TGTGCCAGCAGCTTAGGAGCGGGGGCCAAAGAAGAGACCCAGTACTTC

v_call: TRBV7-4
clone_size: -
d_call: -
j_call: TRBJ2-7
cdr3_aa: CASSPKRQAVRYEQYF
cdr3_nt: TGTGCCAGCAGCCCAAAGAGACAGGCAGTAAGGTACGAGCAGTACTTC

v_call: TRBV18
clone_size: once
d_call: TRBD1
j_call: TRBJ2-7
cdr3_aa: CASSPPTGGSEQYF
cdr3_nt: TGTGCCAGCTCACCACCGACAGGGGGCAGCGAGCAGTACTTC

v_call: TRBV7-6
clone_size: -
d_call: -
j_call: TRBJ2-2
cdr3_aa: CASSALDLNTGELFF
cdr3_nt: TGTGCCAGCAGCGCCCTGGACTTGAACACCGGGGAGCTGTTTTTT

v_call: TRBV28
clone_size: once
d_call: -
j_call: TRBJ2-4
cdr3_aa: CASSFGLLAKNIQYF
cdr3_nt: TGTGCCAGCAGTTTCGGACTGCTAGCCAAAAACATTCAGTACTTC

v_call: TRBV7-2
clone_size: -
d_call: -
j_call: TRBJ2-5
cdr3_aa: CASTSRETQYF
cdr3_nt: TGTGCCAGCACCTCTCGGGAGACCCAGTACTTC

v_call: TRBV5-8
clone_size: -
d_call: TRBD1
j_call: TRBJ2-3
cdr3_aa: CASSFWTGGRGNTQYF
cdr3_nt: TGTGCCAGCAGCTTTTGGACAGGGGGACGAGGGAATACGCAGTATTTT

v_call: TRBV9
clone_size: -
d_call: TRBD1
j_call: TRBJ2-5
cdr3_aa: CASSVAPTGGRETQYF
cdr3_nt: TGTGCCAGCAGCGTGGCCCCGACAGGGGGCAGAGAGACCCAGTACTTC

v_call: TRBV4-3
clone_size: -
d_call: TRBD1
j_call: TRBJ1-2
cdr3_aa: CASSQEDRVGGYTF
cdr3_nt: TGCGCCAGCAGCCAAGAAGACAGGGTAGGGGGCTACACCTTC

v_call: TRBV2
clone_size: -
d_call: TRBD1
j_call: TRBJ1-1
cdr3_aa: CASGDRANTEAFF
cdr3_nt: TGTGCCAGCGGAGACAGGGCGAACACTGAAGCTTTCTTT

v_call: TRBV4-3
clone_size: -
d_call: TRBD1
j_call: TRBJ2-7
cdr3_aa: CASSQAGTGNYEQYF
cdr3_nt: TGCGCCAGCAGCCAAGCCGGGACAGGGAATTACGAGCAGTACTTC

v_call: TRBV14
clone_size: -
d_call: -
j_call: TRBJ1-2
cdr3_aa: CASSQNIGMTSNYGYTF
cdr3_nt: TGTGCCAGCAGCCAAAACATCGGGATGACATCCAACTATGGCTACACCTTC

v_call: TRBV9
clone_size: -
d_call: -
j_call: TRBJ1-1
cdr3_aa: CASSPWTSAALMNTEAFF
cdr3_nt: TGTGCCAGCAGCCCATGGACTTCCGCGGCCTTGATGAACACTGAAGCTTTCTTT

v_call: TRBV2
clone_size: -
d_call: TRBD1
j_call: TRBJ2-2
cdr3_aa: CASSLDRAYTGELFF
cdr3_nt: TGTGCCAGCAGCCTGGACAGGGCGTACACCGGGGAGCTGTTTTTT

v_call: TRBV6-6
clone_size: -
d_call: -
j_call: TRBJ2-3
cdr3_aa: CASSSGTDTQYF
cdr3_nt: TGTGCCAGCAGTTCGGGAACAGATACGCAGTATTTT

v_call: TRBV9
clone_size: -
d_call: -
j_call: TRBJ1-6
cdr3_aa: CASSVSVNSPLHF
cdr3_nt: TGTGCCAGCAGCGTGTCGGTGAATTCACCCCTCCACTTT